This TCR beta chain was documented in a study of radiotherapy plus CTLA-4 blockade in lung cancer. Overall study context: Patients showed objective responses in roughly 19% of cases and disease control in around 30%. Broader study findings: Reportedly, early blood T cell clone dynamics best predicted response, with interferon-beta. The study found tumor-derived TCR clones expanded in blood after radiotherapy plus ipilimumab.

Details on this clone: Its antigen is currently unknown.

Patients with chemo-refractory metastatic non-small-cell lung cancer received focal radiation plus CTLA-4 blockade with ipilimumab. Generated by immunoSEQ multiplex PCR, the TCRdb table keeps only in-frame clones and is missing some. The sample contains about 120,000 clones, 85% to 90% of which appear only once. Germline V gene sequence: CDR1 SGHTA, CDR2 FQGNSA. V was cut by 2 bases and J by 4 bases, with 14 bases left in between. CDR3 length: 16 residues. The TCR originated in a human donor with non-small cell lung cancer that progressed on radiotherapy plus ipilimumab. The input for sequencing was peripheral blood, taken from a patient treated with radiotherapy plus ipilimumab. The chain uses TRBV7-2 and TRBJ2-2; a weak D match, TRBD1 (5 bases). The CDR3 DNA follows: TGTGCCAGCAGCTTATCGGGCAGGGTCGTCACCGGGGAGCTGTTTTTT. Its protein is CASSLSGRVVTGELFF.